The present entry profiles one TCR beta chain with its context. Its antigen is not identified. Generated by immunoSEQ multiplex PCR, the TCRdb table keeps only in-frame clones and is missing some. This sample carries approximately 45,000 clones, 88% of them seen once, and the ten largest clones take approximately 25%. The sample belongs to a study of T cell responses to AZD1222 COVID-19 vaccine. Study-wide results and caveats: CD4 TCRs linked to vaccination spanned spike, dominating at 160-218 and 743-854. Clonal diversity was possibly underestimated, and white British individuals and females predominated among donors.

CDR3 size: 14 residues. The germline V and J ends were trimmed by 2 bases and 1 base, with 7 bases remaining between them. The germline CDR1 and CDR2 sequences are KGHSH and LQKENI. The chain joins TRBV18 to TRBJ2-3; D tentatively fits TRBD1 or TRBD2 (5 bases each). The TCR sequence derives from an adult who received the AZD1222 COVID-19 vaccine. The input for sequencing was peripheral blood, taken 28 days after the second AZD1222 dose. CDR3 nucleotides: TGTGCCAGCTCACCAGGGGGTGGCACAGATACGCAGTATTTT. Protein product: CASSPGGGTDTQYF. Together with reference TRBV18 and TRBJ2-3, the CDR3 gives the full variable domain: NAGVMQNPRHLVRRRGQEARLRCSPMKGHSHVYWYRQLPEEGLKFMVYLQKENIIDESGMPKERFSAEFPKEGPSILRIQQVVRGDSAAYFCASSPGGGTDTQYFGPGTRLTVL.